These 5 T cell receptor beta chains share one sample of origin, sequenced in a study of T-cell memory formation after mild COVID-19. TCRdb independently ran MiXCR on the 5' RACE reads; one entry per CDR3 protein. The data contain approximately 190,000 distinct CDR3 sequences, about a sixth of them singletons. The sample taken for sequencing was PBMCs or a T cell subset sorted from them (not recorded which). These receptors originate from an adult woman who had mild COVID-19 (a few samples of this study predate the infection). Cell type and time point are not known.

A few counts support this clonotype. The V call is TRBV7-3, the J call TRBJ2-2, with 7 bases fitting TRBD2. The CDR3 length is 17 residues. Trimming took 3 bases from V and 0 from J; bases not matched to a gene: 7. Germline CDR1 reads SGHTA; CDR2 reads FQGTGA. The CDR3 loop reads CASSFQASGPNTGELFF. The CDR3 DNA follows: TGTGCCAGCAGCTTTCAGGCTAGCGGCCCGAACACCGGGGAGCTGTTTTTT. The full variable domain, completed using reference TRBV7-3 and TRBJ2-2, is GAGVSQTPSNKVTEKGKYVELRCDPISGHTALYWYRQSLGQGPEFLIYFQGTGAADDSGLPNDRFFAVRPEGSVSTLKIQRTERGDSAVYLCASSFQASGPNTGELFFGEGSRLTVL.

The chain couples TRBV7-2 to TRBJ2-7; 9 bases line up with TRBD2. Unmatched junction bases numbered 7, after V lost 2 bases and J lost 2 bases. This CDR3 has 16 residues. Germline V CDR1 and CDR2: SGHTA, FQGNSA. Written as DNA, the CDR3 is TGTGCCAGCAGCTTAACCTCTAGCGGGATAACCTACGAGCAGTACTTC. Translated: CASSLTSSGITYEQYF.

This clonotype showed up just a few times. This chain joins TRBV25-1 and TRBJ2-7; 7 bases align to TRBD2. V lost 2 bases and J lost 5; bases outside the gene matches: 0. CDR1 is MGHDK, CDR2 SYGVNS, per germline. This CDR3 is built from 12 residues. The CDR3 nucleotides read TGTGCCAGCAGTGAAGGGGGGGACGAGCAGTACTTC. This codes for CASSEGGDEQYF.

This clonotype turned up a few times. This rearrangement joins TRBV24-1 to TRBJ2-2; D uncertain. Trimming stripped 5 bases from V and 7 bases from J, with 7 bases between. The V gene's germline CDR1 is KGHDR and CDR2 SFDVKD. The CDR3 is 12 residues long. This chain's CDR3 is CATSGLLGELFF. CDR3 DNA: TGTGCCACCAGTGGACTCCTCGGGGAGCTGTTTTTT.

This clonotype was observed many times. The genes are TRBV12-3 or TRBV12-4 and TRBJ2-3, with a possible D match to TRBD2 (6 bases). The CDR3 loop spans 17 amino acids. V lost 1 base and J 4 bases, leaving 18 bases between the germline ends. The CDR3 bases are TGTGCCAGCAGTTTAGACGCGGGGTTGGGCTATTCAGATACGCAGTATTTT. Translation: CASSLDAGLGYSDTQYF.